The sample holds many counts of the clone carrying this TCR beta chain. Antigen: not known. This sample was taken from a study of metastatic and nonmetastatic thyroid tumors. Study details: Repertoires of blood and of tissue (tumor or nodule) from malignant and benign thyroid patients were compared. Study-wide findings and caveats: Benign nodules reportedly had significantly lower TCR beta diversity than malignant thyroid tumors in blood and tumor.

Thyroid surgery was preceded by no treatment in any patient. Between the trimmed V and J ends, which lost 4 bases and 5 bases, there was a span of 22 bases. Germline V gene data show CDR1 as DFQATT and CDR2 as SNEGSKA (reference sequence). This CDR3 is built from 16 residues. Original data processing: CDR3 was compared across clinicopathological groups, and the resulting differences were used to build a distant-metastasis classifier for papillary thyroid cancer. MiXCR reprocessed the PCR reads for TCRdb. TCRdb assigned the V and J calls; the authors' analysis was not used. The sample lists approximately 69,000 clones; 14% were seen once.

This receptor was taken from a male donor with papillary thyroid cancer or a benign thyroid nodule (not recorded which). Some clones in this sample may be carry-over from other donors' samples. The sequenced material came from blood. V and J are TRBV20-1 and TRBJ2-3; D might be TRBD2 (5 bases). In DNA, the CDR3 is TGCAGTGCTAAAAGGAGGCTTAGTAAAGAGAAAGATACGCAGTATTTT. Its translation is CSAKRRLSKEKDTQYF.